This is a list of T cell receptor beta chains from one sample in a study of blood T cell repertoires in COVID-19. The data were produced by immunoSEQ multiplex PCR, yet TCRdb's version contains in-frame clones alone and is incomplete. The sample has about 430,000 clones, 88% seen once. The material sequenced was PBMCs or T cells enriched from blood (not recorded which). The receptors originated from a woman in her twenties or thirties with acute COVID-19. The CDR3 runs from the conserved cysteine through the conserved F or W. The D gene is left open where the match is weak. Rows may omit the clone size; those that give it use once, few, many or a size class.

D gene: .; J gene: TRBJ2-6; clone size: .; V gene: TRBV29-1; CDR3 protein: CSAKSGANVLTF; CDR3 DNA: TGCAGCGCCAAATCTGGGGCCAACGTCCTGACTTTC
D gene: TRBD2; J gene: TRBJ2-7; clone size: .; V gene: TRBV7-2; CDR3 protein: CASSLVAGAEQYF; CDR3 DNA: TGTGCCAGCAGCTTAGTAGCGGGGGCCGAGCAGTACTTC
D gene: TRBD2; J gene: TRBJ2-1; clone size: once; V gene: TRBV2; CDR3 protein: CATLAGISFEQFF; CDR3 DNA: TGTGCCACGTTAGCGGGAATCAGTTTTGAGCAGTTCTTC
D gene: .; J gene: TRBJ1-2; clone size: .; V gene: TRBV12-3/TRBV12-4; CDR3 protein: CASRPGGWGYTF; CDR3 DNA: TGTGCCAGCAGGCCGGGGGGTTGGGGCTACACCTTC
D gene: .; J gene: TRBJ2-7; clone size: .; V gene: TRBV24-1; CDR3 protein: CATSPGPRTAVRPYEQYF; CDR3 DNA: TGTGCCACCAGTCCGGGCCCAAGGACAGCCGTCCGACCTTACGAGCAGTACTTC
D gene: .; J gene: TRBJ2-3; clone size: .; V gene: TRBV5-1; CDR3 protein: CASSSMSGGVLTDTQYF; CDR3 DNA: TGCGCCAGCAGCTCGATGAGCGGCGGGGTCTTGACAGATACGCAGTATTTT
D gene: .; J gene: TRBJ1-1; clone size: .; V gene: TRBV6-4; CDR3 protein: CASSAQAFTEAFF; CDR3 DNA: TGTGCCAGCAGTGCTCAGGCGTTTACTGAAGCTTTCTTT
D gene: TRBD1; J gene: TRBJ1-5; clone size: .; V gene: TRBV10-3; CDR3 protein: CAISEGSTGSQPQHF; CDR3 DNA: TGTGCCATCAGTGAGGGGTCGACAGGGAGTCAGCCCCAGCATTTT
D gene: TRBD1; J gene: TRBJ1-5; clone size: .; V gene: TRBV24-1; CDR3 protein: CATSKGDRDDQPQHF; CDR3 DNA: TGTGCCACCAGCAAAGGGGACAGGGACGATCAGCCCCAGCATTTT
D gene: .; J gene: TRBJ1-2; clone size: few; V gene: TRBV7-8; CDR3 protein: CASSPEWGHYGYTF; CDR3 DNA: TGTGCCAGCAGCCCAGAGTGGGGCCACTATGGCTACACCTTC
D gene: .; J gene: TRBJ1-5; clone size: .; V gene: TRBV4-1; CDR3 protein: CASSQDSGINQPQHF; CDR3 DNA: TGCGCCAGCAGCCAAGATTCGGGGATCAATCAGCCCCAGCATTTT
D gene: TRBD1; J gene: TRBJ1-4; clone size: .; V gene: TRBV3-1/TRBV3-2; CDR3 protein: CASTYRGAGEKLFF; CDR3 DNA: TGTGCCAGCACCTACAGGGGCGCGGGTGAAAAACTGTTTTTT
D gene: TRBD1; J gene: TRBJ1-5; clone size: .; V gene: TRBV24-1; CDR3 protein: CATGGSGGVGNQPQHF; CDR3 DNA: TGTGCCACCGGGGGTTCAGGGGGAGTGGGCAATCAGCCCCAGCATTTT
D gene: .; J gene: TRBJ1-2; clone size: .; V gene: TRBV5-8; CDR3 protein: CASSRRSSVQDYGYTF; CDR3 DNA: TGTGCCAGCAGCCGCCGATCCTCAGTCCAAGACTATGGCTACACCTTC
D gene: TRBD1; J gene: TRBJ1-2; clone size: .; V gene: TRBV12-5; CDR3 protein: CASGLVRGGTGGGGYTF; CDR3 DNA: TGTGCTAGTGGTTTGGTACGAGGAGGGACAGGGGGAGGTGGCTACACCTTC
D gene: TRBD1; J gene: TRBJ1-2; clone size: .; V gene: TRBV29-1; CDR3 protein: CSVPRGQGDYGYTF; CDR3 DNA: TGCAGCGTTCCCAGAGGACAGGGGGACTATGGCTACACCTTC
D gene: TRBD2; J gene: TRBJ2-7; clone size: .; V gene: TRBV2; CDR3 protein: CASSALLEGTGTSIYEQYF; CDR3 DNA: TGTGCCAGCAGTGCCCTTCTGGAGGGAACCGGGACTAGCATCTACGAGCAGTACTTC
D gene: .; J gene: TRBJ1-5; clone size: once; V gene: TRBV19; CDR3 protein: CASTPFGGLRGNQPQHF; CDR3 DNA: TGTGCCAGTACCCCTTTTGGAGGGCTTAGGGGCAATCAGCCCCAGCATTTT
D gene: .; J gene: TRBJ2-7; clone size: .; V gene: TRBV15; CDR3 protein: CATSRDSRTPGEQYF; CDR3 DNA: TGTGCCACCAGCAGAGATAGTCGGACCCCAGGGGAGCAGTACTTC
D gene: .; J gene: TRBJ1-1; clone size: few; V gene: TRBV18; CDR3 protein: CASSNRVPEAFF; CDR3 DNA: TGTGCCAGCTCCAACAGGGTTCCTGAAGCTTTCTTT
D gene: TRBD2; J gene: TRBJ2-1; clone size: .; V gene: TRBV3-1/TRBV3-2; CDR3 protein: CASSQEPSGGEQFF; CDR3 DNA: TGTGCCAGCAGCCAAGAGCCTAGCGGTGGTGAGCAGTTCTTC
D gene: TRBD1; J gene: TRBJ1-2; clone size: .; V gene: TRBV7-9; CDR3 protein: CASRIDRALRYGYTF; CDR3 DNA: TGTGCCAGCAGAATAGACAGGGCCCTCAGGTATGGCTACACCTTC
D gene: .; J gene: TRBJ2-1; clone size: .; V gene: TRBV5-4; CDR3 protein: CASSLIGLGAYNEQFF; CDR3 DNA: TGTGCCAGCAGCTTGATCGGCTTAGGGGCCTACAATGAGCAGTTCTTC
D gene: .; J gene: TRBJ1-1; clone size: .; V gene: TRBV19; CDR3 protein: CASSFSTAGTEAFF; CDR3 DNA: TGTGCCAGTAGTTTCAGCACGGCGGGCACTGAAGCTTTCTTT
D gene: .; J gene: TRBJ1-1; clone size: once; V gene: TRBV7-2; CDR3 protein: CASSPAPSPGEAFF; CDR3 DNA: TGTGCCAGCAGCCCCGCACCCTCCCCAGGGGAAGCTTTCTTT
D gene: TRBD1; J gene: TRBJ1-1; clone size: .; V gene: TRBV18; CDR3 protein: CASSPRVAGGSFYHSDTEAFF; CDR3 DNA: TGTGCCAGCTCACCACGAGTGGCAGGGGGCTCCTTCTATCATTCGGACACTGAAGCTTTCTTT
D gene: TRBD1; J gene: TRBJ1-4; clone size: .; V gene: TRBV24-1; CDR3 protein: CATSDSTGGGDEKLFF; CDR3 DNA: TGTGCCACCAGTGATTCTACAGGGGGGGGTGATGAAAAACTGTTTTTT
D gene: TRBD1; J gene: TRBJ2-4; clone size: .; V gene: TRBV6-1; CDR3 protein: CASSEAGGAAKNIQYF; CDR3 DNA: TGTGCCAGCAGTGAAGCAGGGGGCGCCGCCAAAAACATTCAGTACTTC
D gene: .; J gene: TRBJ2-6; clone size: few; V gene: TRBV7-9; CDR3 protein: CASSLAAGDRHGANVLTF; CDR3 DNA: TGTGCCAGCAGCTTAGCGGCAGGGGATCGACACGGGGCCAACGTCCTGACTTTC
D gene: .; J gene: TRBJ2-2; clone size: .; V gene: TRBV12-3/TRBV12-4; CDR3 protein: CASRVYTGELFF; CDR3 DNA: TGTGCCAGCCGGGTGTATACCGGGGAGCTGTTTTTT
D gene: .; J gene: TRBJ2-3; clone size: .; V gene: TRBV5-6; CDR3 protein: CASSLVGASTDTQYF; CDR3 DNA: TGTGCCAGCAGCTTGGTGGGCGCCTCCACAGATACGCAGTATTTT
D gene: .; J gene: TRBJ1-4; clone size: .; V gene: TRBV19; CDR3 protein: CASSPGSKLFF; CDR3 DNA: TGTGCCAGTAGCCCGGGTTCAAAACTGTTTTTT
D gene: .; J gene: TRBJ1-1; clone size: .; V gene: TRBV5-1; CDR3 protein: CASSRGRGALTEAFF; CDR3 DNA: TGCGCCAGCAGCAGGGGTCGGGGGGCGCTTACTGAAGCTTTCTTT